This record covers a single T cell receptor (beta chain). Its antigen has not been determined. One junction end does not reproduce the germline sequence, and a read error may be involved. The source of the sample is a study of T cells in Graves' hyperthyroidism and ophthalmopathy (dated by TCRdb to about 2019). Notes on the research overall: Peripheral blood was sampled at the time of initial diagnosis, prior to any treatment. To identify TCR V-J signatures that set the groups apart, the researchers used a discovery cohort of 100 patients, made up of 40 to 45 with Graves' ophthalmopathy and about 59 with stable Graves' hyperthyroidism. Whether ophthalmopathy could be predicted prospectively was tested in an independent validation cohort made up of 18 to 20 hyperthyroidism patients plus 17 patients who later progressed to ophthalmopathy. The 100 or so discovery patients were randomly split 7:3 into training and test sets. In addition, the study compared T-cell repertoires in thyroid tissue and in blood from five or six Graves' hyperthyroidism patients. After blood sampling, hyperthyroidism patients were treated with methimazole at a starting dose of 30 mg daily, and ophthalmopathy patients were treated with high-dose intravenous methylprednisolone. The paper describes TCR Vbeta CDR3 sequencing of some 130 peripheral blood samples, made up of roughly 40 ophthalmopathy patients, approximately 76 hyperthyroidism patients and roughly 17 progressor patients.

Study-wide findings and limitations: Sample size was not statistically predetermined, and blinding of investigators to group allocation was not performed. Most expanded thyroid clonotypes (frequency above 0.001) were also detected in blood, suggesting blood repertoires may reflect thyroid immune responses. During validation, the model predicted progression to ophthalmopathy a median of around 7 months ahead of onset, with roughly 65% sensitivity and less than 85% specificity. A 13 V-J signature model separated ophthalmopathy from stable hyperthyroidism, with approximately 86% sensitivity and roughly 82% specificity in cross-validation and 80%/75% in testing.

The TCR beta CDR3 regions were amplified from the RNA transcripts. The TCR CDR3 was subjected to a first round of RT-PCR using the HTBI primer set and the Qiagen OneStep RT-PCR kit. Libraries were constructed in a second round of multiplex PCR, after which size selection and purification were carried out. The libraries were sequenced on an Illumina HiSeq2000 using paired-end 100 bp reads. Regarding the original processing steps: Raw data were processed with SOAPnuke, discarding reads with adapters, uncalled bases, mean Phred below 15, or no exact constant-primer or identifier match. COPE v1.2.5 was used to merge the high-quality paired reads, and each unique nucleotide sequence was defined as a clonotype. Clonotypes were aligned to IMGT TRBV, TRBD and TRBJ reference segments using MiTCR v1.1. Only V-J combinations with frequency above 0.0001, covering about 99% of repertoires, were analysed. The TCS score was defined as F50 (clonal expansion) divided by E x V (chaos), with BLOSUM62-based TCRdist calculated between CDR3 peptides within each V-J. Welch's t-statistics and random forest reduced fewer than 550 V-J features to around 14, which were used in a naive Bayes classifier (R e1071). The public sequencing data were trimmed at Q25 with fastp and processed into clonotypes with MiXCR by TCRdb, which kept only in-frame beta chains. Each entry is one CDR3 protein sequence, shown with its most common DNA and genes. TCRdb's processing, not the authors', yielded these V and J calls. The sample has some 530,000 distinct CDR3 sequences on record, 22% of them singletons. 49% of the sample goes to the ten largest clones.

Moderately to severely active disease, a Clinical Activity Score of at least 3, a NOSPECS grade of at least 4, and a duration under 3 months were present in ophthalmopathy patients. Exclusion was applied to patients with uncontrolled infections, other autoimmune diseases, pregnancy or lactation. Diagnoses were established on the basis of clinical symptoms, serum thyroxine and TRAb, thyroid ultrasound, and orbital computed tomography. PBMCs were separated from approximately 10 ml of fresh peripheral blood using Ficoll-Paque density gradient centrifugation. Total RNA was extracted using Trizol reagent, and RNA quality was assessed on an Agilent 2100 Bioanalyzer. Spanning cysteine to phenylalanine, the CDR3 consists of 16 amino acids. Kept here is only the CDR3 DNA, which spans 48 bases and is read in frame from base 1. CDR1 and CDR2, looked up from the germline V gene, are SGHAT and FQNNGV.

Sequencing was performed on blood. The TCR sequence derives from a woman in her 70s with Graves' ophthalmopathy. The receptor chain draws on TRBV11-2 and TRBJ1-4; the D gene assignment is ambiguous. The CDR3 amino acid sequence is: CASSQRADLTNEKLFF. The nucleotide sequence is given as TGCGCCAGCAGCCAACGAGCGGACTTAACTAATGAAAAACTGTTTTTT.